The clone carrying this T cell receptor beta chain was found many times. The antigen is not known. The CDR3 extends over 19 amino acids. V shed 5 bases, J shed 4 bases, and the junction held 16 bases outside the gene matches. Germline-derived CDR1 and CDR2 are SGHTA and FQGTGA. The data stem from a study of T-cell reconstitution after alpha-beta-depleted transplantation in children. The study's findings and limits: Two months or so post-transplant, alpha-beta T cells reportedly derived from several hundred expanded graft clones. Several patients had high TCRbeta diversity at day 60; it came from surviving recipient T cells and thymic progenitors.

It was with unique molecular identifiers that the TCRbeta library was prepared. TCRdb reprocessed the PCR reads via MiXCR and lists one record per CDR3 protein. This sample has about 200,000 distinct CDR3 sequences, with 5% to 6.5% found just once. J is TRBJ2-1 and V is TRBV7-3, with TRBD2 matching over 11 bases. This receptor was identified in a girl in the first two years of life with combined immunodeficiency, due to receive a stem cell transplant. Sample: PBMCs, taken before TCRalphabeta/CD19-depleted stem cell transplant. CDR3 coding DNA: TGTGCCAGCAGCCCCGAGGGTTTTAGCGGGGGGGCAGTGTACAATGAGCAGTTCTTC. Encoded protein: CASSPEGFSGGAVYNEQFF.